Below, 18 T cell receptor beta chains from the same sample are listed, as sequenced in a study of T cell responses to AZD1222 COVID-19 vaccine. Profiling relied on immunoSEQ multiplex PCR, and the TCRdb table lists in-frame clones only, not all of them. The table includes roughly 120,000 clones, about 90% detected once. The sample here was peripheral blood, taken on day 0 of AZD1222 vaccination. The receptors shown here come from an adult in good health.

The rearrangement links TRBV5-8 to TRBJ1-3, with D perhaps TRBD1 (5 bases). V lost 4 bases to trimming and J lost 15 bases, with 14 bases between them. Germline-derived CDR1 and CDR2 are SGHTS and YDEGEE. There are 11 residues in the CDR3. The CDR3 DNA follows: TGTGCCAGCAGCCTGACAGCCGTCGGATATTTT. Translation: CASSLTAVGYF.

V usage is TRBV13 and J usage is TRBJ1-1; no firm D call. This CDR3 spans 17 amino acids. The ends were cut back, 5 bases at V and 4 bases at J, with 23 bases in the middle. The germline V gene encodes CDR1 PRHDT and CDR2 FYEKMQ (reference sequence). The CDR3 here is CASSLPIAFKGFTEAFF. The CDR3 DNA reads TGTGCCAGCAGCCTTCCCATAGCTTTTAAGGGTTTCACTGAAGCTTTCTTT.

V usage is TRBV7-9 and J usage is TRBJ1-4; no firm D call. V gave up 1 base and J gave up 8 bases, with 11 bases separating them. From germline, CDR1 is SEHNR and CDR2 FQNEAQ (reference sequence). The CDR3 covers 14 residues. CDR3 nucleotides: TGTGCCAGCAGCTTAGGGCGGGAGGGCGAAAAACTGTTTTTT. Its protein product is CASSLGREGEKLFF.

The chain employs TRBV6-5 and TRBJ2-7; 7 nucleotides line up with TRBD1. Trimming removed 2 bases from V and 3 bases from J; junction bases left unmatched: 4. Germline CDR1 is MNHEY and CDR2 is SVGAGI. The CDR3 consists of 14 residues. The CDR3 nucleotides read TGTGCCAGCAGTTACCGGGGACAGAGCTACGAGCAGTACTTC. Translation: CASSYRGQSYEQYF.

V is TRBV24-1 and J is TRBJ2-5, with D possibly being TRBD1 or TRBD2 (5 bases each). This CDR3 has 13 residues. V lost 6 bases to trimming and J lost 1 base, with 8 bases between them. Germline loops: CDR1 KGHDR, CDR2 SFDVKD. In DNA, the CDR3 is TGTGCCACCAGTTGGGGGACCCAAGAGACCCAGTACTTC. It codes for CATSWGTQETQYF.

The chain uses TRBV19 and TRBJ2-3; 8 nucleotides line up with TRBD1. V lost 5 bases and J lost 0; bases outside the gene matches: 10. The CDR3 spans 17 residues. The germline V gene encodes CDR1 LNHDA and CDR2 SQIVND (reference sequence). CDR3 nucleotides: TGTGCCAGTAGTTGGGCTATAGGGACAGGTAGCACAGATACGCAGTATTTT. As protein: CASSWAIGTGSTDTQYF. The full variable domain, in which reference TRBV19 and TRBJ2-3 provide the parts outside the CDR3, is DGGITQSPKYLFRKEGQNVTLSCEQNLNHDAMYWYRQDPGQGLRLIYYSQIVNDFQKGDIAEGYSVSREKKESFPLTVTSAQKNPTAFYLCASSWAIGTGSTDTQYFGPGTRLTVL.

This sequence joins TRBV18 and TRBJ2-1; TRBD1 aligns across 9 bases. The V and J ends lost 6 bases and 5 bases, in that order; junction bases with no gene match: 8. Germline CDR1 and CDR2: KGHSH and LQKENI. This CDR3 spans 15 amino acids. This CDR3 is CASSDTGGTHNEQFF. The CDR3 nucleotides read TGTGCCAGCTCTGATACAGGGGGCACCCACAATGAGCAGTTCTTC.

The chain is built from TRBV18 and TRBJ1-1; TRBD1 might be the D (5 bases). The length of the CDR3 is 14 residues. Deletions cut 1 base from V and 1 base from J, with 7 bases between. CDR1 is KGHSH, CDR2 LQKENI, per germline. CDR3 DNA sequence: TGTGCCAGCTCACCACGACAGTGGAACACTGAAGCTTTCTTT. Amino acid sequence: CASSPRQWNTEAFF.

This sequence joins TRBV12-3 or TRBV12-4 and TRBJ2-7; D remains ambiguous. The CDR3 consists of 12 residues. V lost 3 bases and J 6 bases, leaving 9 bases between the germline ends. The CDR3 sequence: CASSFAALEQYF. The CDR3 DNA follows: TGTGCCAGCAGTTTCGCGGCCCTCGAGCAGTACTTC.

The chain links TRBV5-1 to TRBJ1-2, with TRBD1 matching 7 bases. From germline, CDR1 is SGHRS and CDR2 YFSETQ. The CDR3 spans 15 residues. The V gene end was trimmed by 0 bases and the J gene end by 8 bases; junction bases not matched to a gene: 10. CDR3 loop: CASSLAGKGAAGYTF. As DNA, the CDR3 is TGCGCCAGCAGCTTGGCGGGGAAGGGGGCGGCAGGCTACACCTTC.

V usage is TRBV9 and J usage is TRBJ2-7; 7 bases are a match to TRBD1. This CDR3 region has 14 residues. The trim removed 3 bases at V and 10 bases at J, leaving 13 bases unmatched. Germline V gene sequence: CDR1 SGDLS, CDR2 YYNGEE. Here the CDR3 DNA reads TGTGCCAGCAGCGCCAGAGACAGGGATGGGTCACAGTACTTC. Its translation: CASSARDRDGSQYF.

The CDR3 sequence: CASSMVVYGVDSRSYNEQFF. The CDR3 region has the DNA TGTGCCAGTAGCATGGTCGTATATGGGGTGGACTCTCGCTCCTACAATGAGCAGTTCTTC. The V call is TRBV19, the J call TRBJ2-1, with TRBD2 as a possible D gene (5 bases). The CDR3 length is 20 residues. Trimming shortened V by 6 bases and J by 0 bases, and 27 bases separated the two germline ends. Germline CDR1 is LNHDA and CDR2 is SQIVND (reference sequence).

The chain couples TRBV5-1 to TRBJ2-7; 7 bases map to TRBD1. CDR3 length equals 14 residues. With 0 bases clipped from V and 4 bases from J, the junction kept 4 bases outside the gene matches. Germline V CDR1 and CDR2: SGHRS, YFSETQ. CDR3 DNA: TGCGCCAGCAGCTTGGGACAGGGAAGGTACGAGCAGTACTTC. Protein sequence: CASSLGQGRYEQYF.

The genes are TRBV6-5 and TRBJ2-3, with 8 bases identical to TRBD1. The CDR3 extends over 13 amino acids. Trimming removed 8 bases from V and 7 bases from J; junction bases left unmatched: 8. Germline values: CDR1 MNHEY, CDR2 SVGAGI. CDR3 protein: CASSRDRRYTQYF. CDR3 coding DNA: TGTGCCAGCTCCCGGGACAGGCGATATACGCAGTATTTT.

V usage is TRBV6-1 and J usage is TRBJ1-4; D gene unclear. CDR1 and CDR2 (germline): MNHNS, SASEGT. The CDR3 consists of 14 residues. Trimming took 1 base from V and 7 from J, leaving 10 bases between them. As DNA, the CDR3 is TGTGCCAGCAGTGAAGGGGGTACGATTGAAAAACTGTTTTTT. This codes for CASSEGGTIEKLFF.

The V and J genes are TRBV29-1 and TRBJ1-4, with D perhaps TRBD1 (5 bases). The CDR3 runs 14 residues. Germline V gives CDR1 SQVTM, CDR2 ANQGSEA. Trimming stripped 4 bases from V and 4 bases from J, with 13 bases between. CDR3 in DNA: TGCAGCGTTGCGGGGCGTGGGTTTAATGAAAAACTGTTTTTT. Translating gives CSVAGRGFNEKLFF.

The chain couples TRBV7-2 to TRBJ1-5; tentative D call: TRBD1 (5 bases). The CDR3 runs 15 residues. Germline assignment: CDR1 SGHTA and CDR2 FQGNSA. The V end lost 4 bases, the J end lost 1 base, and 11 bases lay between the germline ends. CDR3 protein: CASSSGPASNQPQHF. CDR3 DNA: TGTGCCAGCAGCTCGGGACCCGCAAGCAATCAGCCCCAGCATTTT.

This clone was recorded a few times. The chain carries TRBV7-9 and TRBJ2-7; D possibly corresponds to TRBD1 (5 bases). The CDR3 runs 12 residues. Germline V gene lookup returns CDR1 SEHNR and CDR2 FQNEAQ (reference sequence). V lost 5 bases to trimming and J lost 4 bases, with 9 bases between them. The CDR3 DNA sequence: TGTGCCAGCAGCCCCAGGGTTTACGAGCAGTACTTC. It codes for CASSPRVYEQYF.